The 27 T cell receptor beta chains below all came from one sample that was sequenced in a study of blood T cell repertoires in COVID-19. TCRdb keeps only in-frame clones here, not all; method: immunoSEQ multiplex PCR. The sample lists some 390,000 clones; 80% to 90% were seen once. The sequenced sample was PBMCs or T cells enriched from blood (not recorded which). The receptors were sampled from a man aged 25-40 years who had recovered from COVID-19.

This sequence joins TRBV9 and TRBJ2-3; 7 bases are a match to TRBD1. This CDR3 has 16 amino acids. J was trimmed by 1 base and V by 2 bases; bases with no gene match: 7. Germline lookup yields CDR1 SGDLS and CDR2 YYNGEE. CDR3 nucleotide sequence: TGTGCCAGCAGCGTTCTTCACGGACAGGGCACAGATACGCAGTATTTT. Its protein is CASSVLHGQGTDTQYF.

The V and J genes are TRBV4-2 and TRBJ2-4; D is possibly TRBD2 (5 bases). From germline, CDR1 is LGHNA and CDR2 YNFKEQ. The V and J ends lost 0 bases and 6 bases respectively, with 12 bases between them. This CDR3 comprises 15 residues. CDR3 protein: CASSQDRGSVNIQYF. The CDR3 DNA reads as TGTGCCAGCAGCCAAGATCGGGGATCCGTAAACATTCAGTACTTC.

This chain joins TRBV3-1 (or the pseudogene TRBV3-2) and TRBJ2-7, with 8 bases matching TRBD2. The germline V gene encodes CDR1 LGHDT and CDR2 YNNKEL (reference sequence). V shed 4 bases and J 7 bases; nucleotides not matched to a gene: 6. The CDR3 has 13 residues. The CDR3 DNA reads TGTGCCAGCAGCCGAATGACGGGGGGGGAGCAGTACTTC. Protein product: CASSRMTGGEQYF.

In nucleotides, the CDR3 is TGTGCCAGCAGACCGGGACAGGCTCCATCTGGCTACACCTTC. Translating it yields CASRPGQAPSGYTF. This chain joins TRBV7-9 and TRBJ1-2, with TRBD1 identical over 8 bases. The V gene's germline CDR1 is SEHNR and CDR2 FQNEAQ (reference sequence). The CDR3 runs to 14 residues. Losses at the gene ends were 6 bases for V and 7 bases for J; bases not matched to a gene: 10.

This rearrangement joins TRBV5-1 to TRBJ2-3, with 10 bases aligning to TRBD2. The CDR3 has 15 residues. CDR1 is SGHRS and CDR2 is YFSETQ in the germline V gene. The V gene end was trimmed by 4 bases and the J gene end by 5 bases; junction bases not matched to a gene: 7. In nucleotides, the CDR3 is TGCGCCAGCAGCCCCGGGACTAGCGTTGGAGATACGCAGTATTTT. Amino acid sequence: CASSPGTSVGDTQYF.

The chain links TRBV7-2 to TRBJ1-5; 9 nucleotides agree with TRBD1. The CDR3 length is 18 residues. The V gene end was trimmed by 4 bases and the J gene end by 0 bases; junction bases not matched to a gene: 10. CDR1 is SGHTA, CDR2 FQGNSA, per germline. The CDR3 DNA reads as TGTGCCAGCAGCTCAACTCCGGGACAGGGATTTAGCAATCAGCCCCAGCATTTT. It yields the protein CASSSTPGQGFSNQPQHF. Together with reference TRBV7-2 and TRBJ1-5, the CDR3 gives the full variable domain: GAGVSQSPSNKVTEKGKDVELRCDPISGHTALYWYRQSLGQGLEFLIYFQGNSAPDKSGLPSDRFSAERTGGSVSTLTIQRTQQEDSAVYLCASSSTPGQGFSNQPQHFGDGTRLSIL.

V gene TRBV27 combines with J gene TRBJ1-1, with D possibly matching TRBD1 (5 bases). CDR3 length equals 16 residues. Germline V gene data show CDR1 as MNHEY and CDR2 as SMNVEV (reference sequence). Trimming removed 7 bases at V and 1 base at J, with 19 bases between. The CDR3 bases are TGTGCCAGCAATGTAGGGGCGGGGGATCCGAACACTGAAGCTTTCTTT. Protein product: CASNVGAGDPNTEAFF.

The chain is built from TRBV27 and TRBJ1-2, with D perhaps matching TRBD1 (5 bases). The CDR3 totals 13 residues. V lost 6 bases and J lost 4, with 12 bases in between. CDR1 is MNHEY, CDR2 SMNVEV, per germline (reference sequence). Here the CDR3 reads CASRSTGFYGYTF. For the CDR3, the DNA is TGTGCCAGCAGATCTACAGGATTCTATGGCTACACCTTC.

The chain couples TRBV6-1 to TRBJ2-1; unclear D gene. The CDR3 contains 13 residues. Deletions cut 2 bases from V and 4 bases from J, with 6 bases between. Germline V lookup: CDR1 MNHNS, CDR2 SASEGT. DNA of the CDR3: TGTGCCAGCAGTGAACCAGGATACAATGAGCAGTTCTTC. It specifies CASSEPGYNEQFF.

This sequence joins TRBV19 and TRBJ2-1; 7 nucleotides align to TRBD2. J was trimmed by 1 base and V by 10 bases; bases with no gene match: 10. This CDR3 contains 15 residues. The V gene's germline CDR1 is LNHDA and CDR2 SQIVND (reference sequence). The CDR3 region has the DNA TGTGCCACCTCGAGGGAGGGGAGTTCCTACAATGAGCAGTTCTTC. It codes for CATSREGSSYNEQFF.

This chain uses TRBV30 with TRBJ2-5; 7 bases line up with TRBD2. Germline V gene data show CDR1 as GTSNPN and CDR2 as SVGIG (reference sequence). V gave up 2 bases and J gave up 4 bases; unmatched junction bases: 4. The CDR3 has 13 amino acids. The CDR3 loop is CAWSSGGGETQYF. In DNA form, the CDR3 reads TGTGCCTGGAGTTCGGGCGGGGGAGAGACCCAGTACTTC. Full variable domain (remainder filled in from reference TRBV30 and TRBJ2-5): SQTIHQWPATLVQPVGSPLSLECTVEGTSNPNLYWYRQAAGRGLQLLFYSVGIGQISSEVPQNLSASRPQDRQFILSSKKLLLSDSGFYLCAWSSGGGETQYFGPGTRLLVL.

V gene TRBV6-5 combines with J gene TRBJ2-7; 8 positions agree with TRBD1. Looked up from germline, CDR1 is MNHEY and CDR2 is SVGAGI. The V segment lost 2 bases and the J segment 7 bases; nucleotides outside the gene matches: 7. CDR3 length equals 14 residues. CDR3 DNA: TGTGCCAGCAGTTACCAGACAGGGGTACAGGAGCAGTACTTC. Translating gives CASSYQTGVQEQYF.

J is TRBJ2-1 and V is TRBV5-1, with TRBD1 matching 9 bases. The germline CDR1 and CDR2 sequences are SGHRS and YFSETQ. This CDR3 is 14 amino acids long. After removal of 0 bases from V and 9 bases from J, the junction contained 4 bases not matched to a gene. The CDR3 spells CASSLAQGAAEQFF. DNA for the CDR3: TGCGCCAGCAGCTTGGCACAGGGGGCCGCTGAGCAGTTCTTC.

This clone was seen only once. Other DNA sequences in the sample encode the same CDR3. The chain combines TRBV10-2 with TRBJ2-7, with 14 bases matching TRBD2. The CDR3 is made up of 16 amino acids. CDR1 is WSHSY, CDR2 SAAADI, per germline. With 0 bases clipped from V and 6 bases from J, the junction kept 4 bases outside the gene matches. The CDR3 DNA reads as TGCGCCAGCAGTGAGTCGGGACTAGCGGGAGTTGGCGAGCAGTACTTC. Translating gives CASSESGLAGVGEQYF.

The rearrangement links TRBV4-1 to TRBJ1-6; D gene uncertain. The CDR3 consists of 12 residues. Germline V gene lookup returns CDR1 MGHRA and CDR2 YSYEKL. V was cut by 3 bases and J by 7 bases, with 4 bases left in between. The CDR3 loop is CASSHANSPLHF. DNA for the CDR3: TGCGCCAGCAGCCACGCGAATTCACCCCTCCACTTT.

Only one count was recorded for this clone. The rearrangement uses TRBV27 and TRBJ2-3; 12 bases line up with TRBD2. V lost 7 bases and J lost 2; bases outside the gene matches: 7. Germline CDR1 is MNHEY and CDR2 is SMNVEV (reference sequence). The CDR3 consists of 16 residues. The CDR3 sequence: CASNPLAGGSTDTQYF. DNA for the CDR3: TGTGCCAGCAACCCTCTAGCGGGAGGGTCCACAGATACGCAGTATTTT.

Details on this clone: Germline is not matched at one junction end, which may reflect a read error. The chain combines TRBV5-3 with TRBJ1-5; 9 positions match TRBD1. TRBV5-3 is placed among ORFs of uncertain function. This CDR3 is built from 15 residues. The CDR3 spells CVRSLQGAGNQPQHF. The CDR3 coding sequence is TGTGTCAGAAGCTTACAGGGGGCCGGCAATCAGCCCCAGCATTTT.

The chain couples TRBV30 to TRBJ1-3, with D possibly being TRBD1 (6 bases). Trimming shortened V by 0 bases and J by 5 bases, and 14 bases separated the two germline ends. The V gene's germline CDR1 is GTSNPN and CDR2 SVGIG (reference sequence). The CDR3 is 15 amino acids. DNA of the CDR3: TGTGCCTGGAGTGTTCCAGGGGTACTGAGAAACACCATATATTTT. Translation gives CAWSVPGVLRNTIYF.

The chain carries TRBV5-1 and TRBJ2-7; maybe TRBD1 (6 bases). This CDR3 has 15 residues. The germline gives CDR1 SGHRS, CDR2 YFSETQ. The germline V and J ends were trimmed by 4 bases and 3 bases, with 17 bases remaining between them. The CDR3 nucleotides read TGCGCCAGCAGCATTACAACAGGGTTCAACTACGAGCAGTACTTC. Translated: CASSITTGFNYEQYF.

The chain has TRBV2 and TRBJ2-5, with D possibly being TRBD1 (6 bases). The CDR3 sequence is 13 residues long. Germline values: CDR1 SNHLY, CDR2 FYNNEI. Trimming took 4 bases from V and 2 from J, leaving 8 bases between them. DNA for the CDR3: TGTGCCAGCAGTGTGGACAGACAAGAGACCCAGTACTTC. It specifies CASSVDRQETQYF.

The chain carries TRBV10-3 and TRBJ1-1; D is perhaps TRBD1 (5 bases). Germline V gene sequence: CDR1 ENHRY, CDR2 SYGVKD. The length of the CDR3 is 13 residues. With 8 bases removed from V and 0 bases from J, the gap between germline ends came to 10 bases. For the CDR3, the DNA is TGTGCCATCCGGAGGGACTTGAACACTGAAGCTTTCTTT. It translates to CAIRRDLNTEAFF.

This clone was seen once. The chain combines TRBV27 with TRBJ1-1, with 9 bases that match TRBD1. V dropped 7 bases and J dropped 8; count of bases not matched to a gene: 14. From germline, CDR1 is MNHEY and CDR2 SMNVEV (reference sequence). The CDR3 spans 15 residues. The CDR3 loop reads CASTRSAGTGSEAFF. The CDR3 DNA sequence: TGTGCCAGCACCCGAAGCGCCGGGACAGGGTCAGAAGCTTTCTTT.

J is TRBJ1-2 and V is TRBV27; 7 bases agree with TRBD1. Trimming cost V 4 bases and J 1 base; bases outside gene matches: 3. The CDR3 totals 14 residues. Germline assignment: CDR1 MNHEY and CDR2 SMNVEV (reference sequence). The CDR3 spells CASSYRDSNYGYTF. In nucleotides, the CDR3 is TGTGCCAGCAGTTATAGGGACAGTAACTATGGCTACACCTTC.

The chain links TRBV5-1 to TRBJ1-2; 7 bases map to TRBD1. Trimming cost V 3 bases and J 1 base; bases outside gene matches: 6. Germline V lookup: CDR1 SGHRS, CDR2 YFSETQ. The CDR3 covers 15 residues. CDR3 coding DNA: TGCGCCAGCAGCTCACGGACAGGTTATAACTATGGCTACACCTTC. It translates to CASSSRTGYNYGYTF. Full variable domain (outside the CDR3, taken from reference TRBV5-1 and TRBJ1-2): KAGVTQTPRYLIKTRGQQVTLSCSPISGHRSVSWYQQTPGQGLQFLFEYFSETQRNKGNFPGRFSGRQFSNSRSEMNVSTLELGDSALYLCASSSRTGYNYGYTFGSGTRLTVV.

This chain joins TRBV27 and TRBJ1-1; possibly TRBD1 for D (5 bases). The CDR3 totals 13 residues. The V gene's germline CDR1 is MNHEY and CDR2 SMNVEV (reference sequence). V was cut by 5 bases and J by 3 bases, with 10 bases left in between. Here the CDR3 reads CASSIGTYTEAFF. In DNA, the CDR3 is TGTGCCAGCAGTATCGGGACTTACACTGAAGCTTTCTTT.

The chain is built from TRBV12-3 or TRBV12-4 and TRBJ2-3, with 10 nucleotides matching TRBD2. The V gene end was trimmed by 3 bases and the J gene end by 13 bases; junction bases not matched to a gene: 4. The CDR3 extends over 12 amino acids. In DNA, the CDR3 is TGTGCCAGCAGTTTGAGAGGGACTAGCGAGTATTTT. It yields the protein CASSLRGTSEYF.

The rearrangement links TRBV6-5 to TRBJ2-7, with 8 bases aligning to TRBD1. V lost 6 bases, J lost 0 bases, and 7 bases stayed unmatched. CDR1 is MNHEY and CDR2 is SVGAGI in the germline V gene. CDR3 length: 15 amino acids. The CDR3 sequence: CASSQDRGPSYEQYF. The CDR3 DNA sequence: TGTGCCAGCAGCCAAGACAGGGGCCCCTCCTACGAGCAGTACTTC.